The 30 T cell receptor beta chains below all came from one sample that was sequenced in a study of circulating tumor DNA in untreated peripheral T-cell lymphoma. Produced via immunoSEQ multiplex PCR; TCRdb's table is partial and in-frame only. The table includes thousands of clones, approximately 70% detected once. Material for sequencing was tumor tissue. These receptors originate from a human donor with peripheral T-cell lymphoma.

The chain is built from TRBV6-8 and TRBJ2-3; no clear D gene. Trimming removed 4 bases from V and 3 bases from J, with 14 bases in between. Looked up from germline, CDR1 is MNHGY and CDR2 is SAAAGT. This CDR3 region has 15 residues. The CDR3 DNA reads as TGTGCCAGCAGTTGGAGTTCCGTTTTTACAGATACGCAGTATTTT. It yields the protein CASSWSSVFTDTQYF.

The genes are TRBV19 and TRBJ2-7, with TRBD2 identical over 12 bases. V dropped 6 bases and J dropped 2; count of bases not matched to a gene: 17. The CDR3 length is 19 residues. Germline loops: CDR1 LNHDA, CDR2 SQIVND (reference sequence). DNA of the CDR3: TGTGCCAGTAGCCACCGACCGGGACTAGCGGGTCAACAGCCCTACGAGCAGTACTTC. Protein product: CASSHRPGLAGQQPYEQYF. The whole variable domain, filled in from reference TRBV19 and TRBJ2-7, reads DGGITQSPKYLFRKEGQNVTLSCEQNLNHDAMYWYRQDPGQGLRLIYYSQIVNDFQKGDIAEGYSVSREKKESFPLTVTSAQKNPTAFYLCASSHRPGLAGQQPYEQYFGPGTRLTVT.

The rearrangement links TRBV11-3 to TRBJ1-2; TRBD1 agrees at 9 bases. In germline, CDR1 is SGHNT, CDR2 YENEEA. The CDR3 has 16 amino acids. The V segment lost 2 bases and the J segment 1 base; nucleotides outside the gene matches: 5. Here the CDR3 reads CASSLTGTGRNYGYTF. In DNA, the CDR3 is TGTGCCAGCAGCTTAACAGGGACAGGGCGTAACTATGGCTACACCTTC.

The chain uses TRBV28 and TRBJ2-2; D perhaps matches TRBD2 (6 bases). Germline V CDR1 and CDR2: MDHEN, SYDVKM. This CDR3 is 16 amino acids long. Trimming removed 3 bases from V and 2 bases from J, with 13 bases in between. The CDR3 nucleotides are TGTGCCAGCAGTTTGGGGGGAATCAGTAACACCGGGGAGCTGTTTTTT. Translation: CASSLGGISNTGELFF.

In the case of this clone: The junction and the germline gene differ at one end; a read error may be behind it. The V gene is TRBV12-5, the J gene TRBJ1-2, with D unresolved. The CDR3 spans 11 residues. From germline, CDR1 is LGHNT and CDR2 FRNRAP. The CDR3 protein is CASGSVGPLLF. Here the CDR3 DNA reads TGTGCTAGTGGTTCGGTTGGGCCGCTCCTCTTC.

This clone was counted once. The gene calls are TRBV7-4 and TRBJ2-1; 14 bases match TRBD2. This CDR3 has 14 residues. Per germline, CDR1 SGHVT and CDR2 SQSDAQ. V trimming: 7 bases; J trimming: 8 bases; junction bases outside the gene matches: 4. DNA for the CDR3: TGTGCCAGCAACGGACTAGCGGGAGGTGATGAGCAGTTCTTC. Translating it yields CASNGLAGGDEQFF. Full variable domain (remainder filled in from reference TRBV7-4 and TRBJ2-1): GAGVSQSPRYKVAKRGRDVALRCDSISGHVTLYWYRQTLGQGSEVLTYSQSDAQRDKSGRPSGRFSAERPERSVSTLKIQRTEQGDSAVYLCASNGLAGGDEQFFGPGTRLTVL.

CDR3: CASSLESGSWETQYF. As DNA, the CDR3 is TGCGCCAGCAGCTTGGAAAGCGGGAGTTGGGAGACCCAGTACTTC. The chain has TRBV5-1 and TRBJ2-5, with 8 bases that match TRBD2. CDR3 length: 15 amino acids. Germline values: CDR1 SGHRS, CDR2 YFSETQ. The J segment lost 5 bases and the V segment lost 0 bases, leaving 6 bases of the junction unmatched.

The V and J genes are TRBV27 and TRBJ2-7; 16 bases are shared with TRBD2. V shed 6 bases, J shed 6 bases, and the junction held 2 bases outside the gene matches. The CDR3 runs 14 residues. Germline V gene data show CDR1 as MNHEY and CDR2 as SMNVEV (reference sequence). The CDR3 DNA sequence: TGTGCCAGCAGGGGACTAGCGGGAGGGGGCGAGCAGTACTTC. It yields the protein CASRGLAGGGEQYF.

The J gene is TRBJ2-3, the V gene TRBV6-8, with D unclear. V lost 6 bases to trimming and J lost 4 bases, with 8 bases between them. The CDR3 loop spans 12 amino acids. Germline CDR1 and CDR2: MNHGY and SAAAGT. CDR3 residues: CASRPRADTQYF. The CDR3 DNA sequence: TGTGCCAGCAGACCTCGGGCAGATACGCAGTATTTT.

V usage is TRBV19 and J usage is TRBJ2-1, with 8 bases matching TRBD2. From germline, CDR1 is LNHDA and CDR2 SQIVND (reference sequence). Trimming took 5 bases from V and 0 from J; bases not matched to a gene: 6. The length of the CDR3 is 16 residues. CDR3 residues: CASSGGSGSSYNEQFF. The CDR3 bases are TGTGCCAGTAGTGGGGGAAGCGGGAGCTCCTACAATGAGCAGTTCTTC. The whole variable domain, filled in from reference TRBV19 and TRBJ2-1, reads DGGITQSPKYLFRKEGQNVTLSCEQNLNHDAMYWYRQDPGQGLRLIYYSQIVNDFQKGDIAEGYSVSREKKESFPLTVTSAQKNPTAFYLCASSGGSGSSYNEQFFGPGTRLTVL.

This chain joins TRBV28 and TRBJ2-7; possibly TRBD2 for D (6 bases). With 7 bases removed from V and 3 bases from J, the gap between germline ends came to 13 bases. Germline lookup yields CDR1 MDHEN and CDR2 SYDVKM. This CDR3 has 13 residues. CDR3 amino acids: CASNVGGVYEQYF. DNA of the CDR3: TGTGCCAGCAACGTAGGAGGGGTCTACGAGCAGTACTTC.

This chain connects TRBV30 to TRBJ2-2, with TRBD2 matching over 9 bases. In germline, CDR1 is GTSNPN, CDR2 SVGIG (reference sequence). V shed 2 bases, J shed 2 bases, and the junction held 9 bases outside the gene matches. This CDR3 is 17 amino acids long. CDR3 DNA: TGTGCCTGGAGTCCCGCGACTAGCGGACCTAACACCGGGGAGCTGTTTTTT. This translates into CAWSPATSGPNTGELFF.

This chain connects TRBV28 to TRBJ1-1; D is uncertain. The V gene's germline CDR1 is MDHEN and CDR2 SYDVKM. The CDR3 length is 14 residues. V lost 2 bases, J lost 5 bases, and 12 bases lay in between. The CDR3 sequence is CASSLGGGRTEAFF. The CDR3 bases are TGTGCCAGCAGTTTAGGTGGAGGAAGGACTGAAGCTTTCTTT.

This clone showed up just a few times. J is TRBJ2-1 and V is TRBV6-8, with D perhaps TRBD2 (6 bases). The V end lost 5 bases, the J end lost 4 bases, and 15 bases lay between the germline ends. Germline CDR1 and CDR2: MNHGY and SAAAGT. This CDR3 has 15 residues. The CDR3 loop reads CASSGGSGQYNEQFF. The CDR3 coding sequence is TGTGCCAGCAGTGGGGGGAGCGGGCAATACAATGAGCAGTTCTTC.

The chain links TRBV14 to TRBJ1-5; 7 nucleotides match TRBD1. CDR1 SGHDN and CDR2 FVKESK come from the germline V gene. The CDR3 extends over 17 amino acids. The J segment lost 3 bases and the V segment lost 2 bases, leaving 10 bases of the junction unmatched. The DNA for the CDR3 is TGTGCCAGCAGCCAACCCGAACGGGACAGAGTCAATCAGCCCCAGCATTTT. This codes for CASSQPERDRVNQPQHF.

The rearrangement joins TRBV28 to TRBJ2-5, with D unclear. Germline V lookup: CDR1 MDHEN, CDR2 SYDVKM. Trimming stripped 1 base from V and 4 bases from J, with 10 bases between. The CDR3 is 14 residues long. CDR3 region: CASSLYPRSETQYF. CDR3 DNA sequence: TGTGCCAGCAGTTTATACCCCAGGTCAGAGACCCAGTACTTC. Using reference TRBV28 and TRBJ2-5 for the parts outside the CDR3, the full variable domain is DVKVTQSSRYLVKRTGEKVFLECVQDMDHENMFWYRQDPGLGLRLIYFSYDVKMKEKGDIPEGYSVSREKKERFSLILESASTNQTSMYLCASSLYPRSETQYFGPGTRLLVL.

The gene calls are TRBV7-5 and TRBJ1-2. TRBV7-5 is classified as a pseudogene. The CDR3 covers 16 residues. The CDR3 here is CASSHGRGRSNYGYTF. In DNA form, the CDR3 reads TGTGCCAGCAGCCATGGGCGGGGCCGGTCGAACTATGGCTACACCTTC.

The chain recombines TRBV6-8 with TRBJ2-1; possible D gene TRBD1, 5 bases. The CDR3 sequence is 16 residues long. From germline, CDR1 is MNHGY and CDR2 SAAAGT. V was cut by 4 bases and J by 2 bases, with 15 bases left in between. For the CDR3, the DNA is TGTGCCAGCAGTTGGGGCGGACGCTTCCCCTACAATGAGCAGTTCTTC. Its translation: CASSWGGRFPYNEQFF.

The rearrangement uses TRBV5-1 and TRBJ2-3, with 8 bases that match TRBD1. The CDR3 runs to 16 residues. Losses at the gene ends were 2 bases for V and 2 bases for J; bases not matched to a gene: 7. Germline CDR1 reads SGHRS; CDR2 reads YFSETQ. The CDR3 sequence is CASSFTGGIPTDTQYF. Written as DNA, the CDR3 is TGCGCCAGCAGCTTTACAGGGGGTATCCCCACAGATACGCAGTATTTT.

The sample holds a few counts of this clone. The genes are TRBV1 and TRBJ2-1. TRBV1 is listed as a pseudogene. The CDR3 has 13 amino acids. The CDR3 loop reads CASSQDWELEQFF. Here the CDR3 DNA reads TGCGCCAGCAGCCAAGACTGGGAACTAGAGCAGTTCTTC.

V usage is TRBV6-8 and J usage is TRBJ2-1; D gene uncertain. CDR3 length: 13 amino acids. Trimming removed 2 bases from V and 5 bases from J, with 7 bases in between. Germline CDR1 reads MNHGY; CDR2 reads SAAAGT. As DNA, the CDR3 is TGTGCCAGCAGTTACGACGTACACAATGAGCAGTTCTTC. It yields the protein CASSYDVHNEQFF.

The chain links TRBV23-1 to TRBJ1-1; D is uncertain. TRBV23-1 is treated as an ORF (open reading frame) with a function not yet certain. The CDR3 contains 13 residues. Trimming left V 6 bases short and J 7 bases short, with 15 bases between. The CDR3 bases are TGCGCCAGCAGCCAAGATCTGAGAGATGAAGCTTTCTTT. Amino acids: CASSQDLRDEAFF.

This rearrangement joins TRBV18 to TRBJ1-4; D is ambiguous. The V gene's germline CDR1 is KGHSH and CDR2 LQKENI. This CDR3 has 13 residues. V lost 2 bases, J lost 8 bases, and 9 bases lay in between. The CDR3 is CASSPRVREKLFF. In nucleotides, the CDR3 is TGTGCCAGCTCACCAAGGGTACGCGAAAAACTGTTTTTT.

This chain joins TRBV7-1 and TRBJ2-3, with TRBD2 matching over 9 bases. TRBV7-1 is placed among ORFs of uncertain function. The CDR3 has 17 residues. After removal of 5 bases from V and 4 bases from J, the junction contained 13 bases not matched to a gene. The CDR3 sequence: CASSRHRLAGEADTQYF. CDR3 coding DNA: TGTGCCAGCAGCCGCCACAGATTAGCGGGAGAGGCAGATACGCAGTATTTT.

The CDR3 region has the DNA TGTGCCAGCTCAAGCGGGATTTACAATGAGCAGTTCTTC. It translates to CASSSGIYNEQFF. The chain couples TRBV18 to TRBJ2-1, with 7 bases lining up with TRBD2. Trimming cost V 5 bases and J 4 bases; bases outside gene matches: 2. In germline, CDR1 is KGHSH, CDR2 LQKENI. This CDR3 comprises 13 residues.

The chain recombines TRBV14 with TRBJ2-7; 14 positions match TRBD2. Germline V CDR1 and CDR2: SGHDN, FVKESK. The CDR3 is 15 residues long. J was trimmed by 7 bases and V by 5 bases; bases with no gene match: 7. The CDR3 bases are TGTGCCAGCAGCAGAACGGGACTAGCGGGAGTGGAGCAGTACTTC. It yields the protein CASSRTGLAGVEQYF.

CDR3 residues: CASSQVLSSGNTIYF. The CDR3 DNA is TGCGCCAGCAGCCAAGTTCTATCTTCTGGAAACACCATATATTTT. J is TRBJ1-3 and V is TRBV4-1; D gene uncertain. V dropped 1 base and J dropped 1 base, with 8 bases sitting between them. This CDR3 has 15 residues. Germline V CDR1 and CDR2: MGHRA, YSYEKL.

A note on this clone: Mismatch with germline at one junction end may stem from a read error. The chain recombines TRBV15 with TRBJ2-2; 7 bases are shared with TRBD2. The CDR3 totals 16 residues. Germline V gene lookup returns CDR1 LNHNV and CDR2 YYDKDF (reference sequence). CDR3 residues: CATSIPRGVFTEELFF. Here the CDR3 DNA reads TGTGCCACCAGCATCCCTCGGGGGGTATTCACCGAGGAGCTGTTTTTT. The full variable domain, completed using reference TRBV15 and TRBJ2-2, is DAMVIQNPRYQVTQFGKPVTLSCSQTLNHNVMYWYQQKSSQAPKLLFHYYDKDFNNEADTPDNFQSRRPNTSFCFLDIRSPGLGDTAMYLCATSIPRGVFTEELFFGEGSRLTVL.

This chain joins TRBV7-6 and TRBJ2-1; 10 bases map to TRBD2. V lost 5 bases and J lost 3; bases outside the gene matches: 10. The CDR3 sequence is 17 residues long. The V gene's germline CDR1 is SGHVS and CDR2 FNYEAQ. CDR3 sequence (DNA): TGTGCCAGCAGCCCAGGACTAGCGGACAGCTTCTACAATGAGCAGTTCTTC. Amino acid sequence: CASSPGLADSFYNEQFF.

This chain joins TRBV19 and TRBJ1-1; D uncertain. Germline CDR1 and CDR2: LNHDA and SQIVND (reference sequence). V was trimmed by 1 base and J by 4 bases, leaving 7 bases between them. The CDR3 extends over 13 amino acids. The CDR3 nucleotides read TGTGCCAGTAGTATAGCTGGAGGCACTGAAGCTTTCTTT. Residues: CASSIAGGTEAFF.